Listed below are T cell receptor beta chains from one sample, sequenced in a study of T cell responses to AZD1222 COVID-19 vaccine. The repertoire was sequenced with immunoSEQ multiplex PCR; TCRdb's copy has only in-frame clones and lacks some. The sample lists approximately 110,000 clones; roughly 90% were seen once. Sample: peripheral blood, taken on day 0 of AZD1222 vaccination. These receptors were taken from an adult in good health. CDR3s include the opening cysteine and the closing phenylalanine or tryptophan. D genes are given only for firm matches. The size of a clone is reported for some rows only, either as once, few or many, or as a class for expanded clones.

cdr3_nt cdr3_aa j_call v_call d_call clone_size
TGTGCCACCAGTGACCGGGACTGGTATGGCTACACCTTC CATSDRDWYGYTF TRBJ1-2 TRBV24-1 - -
TGTGCCAGCAGCCCCGGACAGGGGGGTCAGCCCCAGCATTTT CASSPGQGGQPQHF TRBJ1-5 TRBV5-6 TRBD1 few
TGTGCCAGCAGCTTAGGAACACCCAGCCATAATTCACCCCTCCACTTT CASSLGTPSHNSPLHF TRBJ1-6 TRBV7-6 - -
TGTGCCAGCAGTTACAAACGGAGCTCCTACAATGAGCAGTTCTTC CASSYKRSSYNEQFF TRBJ2-1 TRBV6-5 - once
TGTGCCAGCAGCTTAATACGGACAGGGTCCCCTGATACGCAGTATTTT CASSLIRTGSPDTQYF TRBJ2-3 TRBV11-3 TRBD1 -
TGTGCCAGCAGCTTAGGACTATTATCCTACAATGAGCAGTTCTTC CASSLGLLSYNEQFF TRBJ2-1 TRBV7-2 - few
TGCGCCAGCAGCCAAGAACAGGGGGCTAGAGGCTACACCTTC CASSQEQGARGYTF TRBJ1-2 TRBV4-3 TRBD1 once
TGTGCCAGCAGTTACAGGGGGGGTAATGAAAAACTGTTTTTT CASSYRGGNEKLFF TRBJ1-4 TRBV6-5 - -
TGCAGTGCTAGTCCCCAGGGGGCCGGTAATTCACCCCTCCACTTT CSASPQGAGNSPLHF TRBJ1-6 TRBV20-1 TRBD1 -
TGTGCCAGCAGTTTTGGCAGGTTCAGCTCCTACGAGCAGTACTTC CASSFGRFSSYEQYF TRBJ2-7 TRBV28 - -
TGTGCCACCAGCATTAGGGGCTATGAGCAGTTCTTC CATSIRGYEQFF TRBJ2-1 TRBV15 - -
TGCGCCAGCAGCCAAGATTTTACAGGGACCGTGAACACTGAAGCTTTCTTT CASSQDFTGTVNTEAFF TRBJ1-1 TRBV4-1 - -
TGTGCCAGCTCACCGGGACTGATGAACACTGAAGCTTTCTTT CASSPGLMNTEAFF TRBJ1-1 TRBV18 - -
TGTGCCAGCAGCTCCCGGGGGAATGAGCAGTTCTTC CASSSRGNEQFF TRBJ2-1 TRBV7-3 - -
TGCAGCGTTGGAACAGGGTACACTGAAGCTTTCTTT CSVGTGYTEAFF TRBJ1-1 TRBV29-1 - once
TGTGCCAGCAGCTTAGGCCAGGGGGTAACCAGCTACAATGAGCAGTTCTTC CASSLGQGVTSYNEQFF TRBJ2-1 TRBV7-9 TRBD1 -
TGTGCCAGCTCACCACCGACTAGCGCGGAGCTGTTTTTT CASSPPTSAELFF TRBJ2-2 TRBV18 TRBD2 -
TGTGCCAGCAGTTTGGGGACTGCAAACACTGAAGCTTTCTTT CASSLGTANTEAFF TRBJ1-1 TRBV27 - -
TGTGCCACCAGTGCACCGGGACTAGCGGGAGGGAGGAAGAATGAGCAGTTCTTC CATSAPGLAGGRKNEQFF TRBJ2-1 TRBV24-1 TRBD2 -
TGTGCTAGTGGTTTGACGGGTGCCGGAAACACCATATATTTT CASGLTGAGNTIYF TRBJ1-3 TRBV12-5 - -
TGTGCCGGCCGGTATTTGGGAAACACCATATATTTT CAGRYLGNTIYF TRBJ1-3 TRBV2 - -
TGTGCCAGCAGCTTCTCAGGGAATGAGCAGTTCTTC CASSFSGNEQFF TRBJ2-1 TRBV11-3 - -
TGTGCCAGCAGCTTAGGGGGTAGTAACTACGAGCAGTACTTC CASSLGGSNYEQYF TRBJ2-7 TRBV7-2 - -
TGTGCCAGCAGCTTCGGGAGAACAGATACGCAGTATTTT CASSFGRTDTQYF TRBJ2-3 TRBV11-3 - -
TGTGCCACCAGCAGAGAAGGGCTAGCGGGGTTAGAGACCCAGTACTTC CATSREGLAGLETQYF TRBJ2-5 TRBV15 TRBD2 -
TGTGCCAGCAGCCAAGTTGCGTACGAGCAGTACTTC CASSQVAYEQYF TRBJ2-7 TRBV3-1/TRBV3-2 - few
TGTGCCTGGGCGAACAGTCCTCAGGGTAGTGTTCTAAATTCACCCCTCCACTTT CAWANSPQGSVLNSPLHF TRBJ1-6 TRBV30 - -
TGTGCCAGCAGTTTAGGGAGGAACACTGAAGCTTTCTTT CASSLGRNTEAFF TRBJ1-1 TRBV6-2/TRBV6-3 - -
TGCGCCAGCACCATTGCAGGGGCGGGATATGGCTACACCTTC CASTIAGAGYGYTF TRBJ1-2 TRBV5-1 - once
TGTGCCACCAGTGCCCGGCCGGGCCAGGGAAATAACACAGATACGCAGTATTTT CATSARPGQGNNTDTQYF TRBJ2-3 TRBV24-1 - -
TGTGCCAGCAGCTCGTGGGAGGCGGGGCAAGAGACCCAGTACTTC CASSSWEAGQETQYF TRBJ2-5 TRBV5-6 - -
TGTGCCAGCAGCGTAGCGACAGGTACCGCCTACGAGCAGTACTTC CASSVATGTAYEQYF TRBJ2-7 TRBV9 - -
TGTGCCAGCAGTTCACACGGGGCCTATGGCTACACCTTC CASSSHGAYGYTF TRBJ1-2 TRBV6-5 - -
TGTGCCAGCAGTTCCGGGACAGCTAACTATGGCTACACCTTC CASSSGTANYGYTF TRBJ1-2 TRBV2 TRBD1 once
TGTGCCAGCAGTTATAAGTACCGTGGCAATCAGCCCCAGCATTTT CASSYKYRGNQPQHF TRBJ1-5 TRBV6-5 - -
TGTGCCAGCGGCAAGGTGGGGACAGGGTATTTGTATTCACCCCTCCACTTT CASGKVGTGYLYSPLHF TRBJ1-6 TRBV21-1 - -
TGTGCCAGAAGATGTGCTCGGGGATCCTACAATGAGCAGTTCTTC CARRCARGSYNEQFF TRBJ2-1 TRBV5-3 - once
TGTGCCAGCAGTCACAGGGCTGTAACCTACGAGCAGTACTTC CASSHRAVTYEQYF TRBJ2-7 TRBV27 - -
TGCAGCGTCGGGGTGAAAGGGACAGAGGAAAAACTGTTTTTT CSVGVKGTEEKLFF TRBJ1-4 TRBV29-1 TRBD1 -
TGTGCCAGTAGTCGGGGACGGAACTCCTACGAGCAGTACTTC CASSRGRNSYEQYF TRBJ2-7 TRBV19 - -
TGTGCCAGCAGCTCCCAAACAGGAGTTAACTATGGCTACACCTTC CASSSQTGVNYGYTF TRBJ1-2 TRBV28 - -
TGCGCCAGCAGCGAGGACAGAGCTAACTATGGCTACACCTTC CASSEDRANYGYTF TRBJ1-2 TRBV5-1 - -
TGTGCCAGCTCAGGAACCGCCGGGACTAGCTCTGCCGAGCAGTACTTC CASSGTAGTSSAEQYF TRBJ2-7 TRBV18 TRBD2 -
TGCGCCAGCAGCTTGCTAGCGGGAGGGCCCGGCACAGATACGCAGTATTTT CASSLLAGGPGTDTQYF TRBJ2-3 TRBV5-1 TRBD2 -
TGTGCCAGCAGTGGACAGGGAGGAACCGGGGAGCTGTTTTTT CASSGQGGTGELFF TRBJ2-2 TRBV7-3 TRBD1 once
TGTGCCATCAGTGCCCAAGGAGTGGGGTATAATTCACCCCTCCACTTT CAISAQGVGYNSPLHF TRBJ1-6 TRBV10-3 - -
TGTGCCAGCAGTCAGACAAGGGCCGGGGAGCTGTTTTTT CASSQTRAGELFF TRBJ2-2 TRBV6-2/TRBV6-3 - -
TGTGCCAGCAGTTTTCGGGTCCACGAGCAGTACTTC CASSFRVHEQYF TRBJ2-7 TRBV6-2/TRBV6-3 - -
TGTGCCAGCAGTTACTCGACAGGGGTCACTGAAGCTTTCTTT CASSYSTGVTEAFF TRBJ1-1 TRBV6-5 TRBD1 -
TGTGCCAGCAGCTTGGTAGGGGGGAAGGCTGGAAACACCATATATTTT CASSLVGGKAGNTIYF TRBJ1-3 TRBV5-6 - once
TGCGCCAGCAGCCCGGGCTCCTACGAGCAGTACTTC CASSPGSYEQYF TRBJ2-7 TRBV5-1 - -
TGCGCCAGCAGCTTGGGCGGGGGGGCAGATACGCAGTATTTT CASSLGGGADTQYF TRBJ2-3 TRBV5-1 TRBD2 -
TGTGCCAGCAGCCAAGAGGGGGCAGGGGGGACCCAGTACTTC CASSQEGAGGTQYF TRBJ2-5 TRBV3-1/TRBV3-2 TRBD1 -
TGTGCCAGCTCACCACAACGGGGATCTAATCAGCCCCAGCATTTT CASSPQRGSNQPQHF TRBJ1-5 TRBV18 - -
TGTGCCACCAGTGATTTAGGACAGACCACAGATACGCAGTATTTT CATSDLGQTTDTQYF TRBJ2-3 TRBV24-1 - once
TGTGCCAGCAGCTTAACGACAGGTCCCTCACCCCTCCACTTT CASSLTTGPSPLHF TRBJ1-6 TRBV7-3 - -
TGTGCCAGCTCTCCAGGGACAGCGGGGGGTTCACCCCTCCACTTT CASSPGTAGGSPLHF TRBJ1-6 TRBV18 TRBD1 -